The clone carrying this T cell receptor (beta chain) appeared a few times. Antigen specificity is unknown. The gene names here belong to mouse. The missing CDR3 end, 4 residues past where the read stops, is filled in from the germline J gene. The data stem from a study of CD8+ T cells in alopecia areata. Points from the study as a whole: Normal scalp showed lower clonality than lesional scalp, especially alopecia totalis/universalis.

V lost 4 bases to trimming and J lost 0 bases, with 14 bases between them. This CDR3 region has 16 residues. Germline assignment: CDR1 LGHNA and CDR2 YNLKQL (reference sequence). Sorting relied on CD4, CD8alpha, NKG2D, NKG2ACE and other markers applied to pooled cutaneous lymph node cells. Reverse transcription of extracted RNA yielded cDNA, which provided the sequencing template. The method was immunoSEQ multiplex PCR; TCRdb's version includes in-frame clones alone and lacks a portion of them. The table lists 250,000 or so clones, with no singletons. The clonotype comes from a C3H/HeJ mouse with alopecia areata. Strain haplotype at MHC: H2-k. This sequence joins TRBV5 and TRBJ2-5; D is possibly TRBD2 (7 bases). Source material: CD4+ T cells sorted from a lymph node. CDR3 bases read: TGTGCCAGCAGCCCCCGCTGGGGGCTTAACCAAGAC. Its translation is CASSPRWGLNQD. The full CDR3 sequence reads CASSPRWGLNQDTQYF.